This T cell receptor (beta chain) was captured in a study of control samples from healthy donors and cancer patients. In this sample, this clone turned up once. Assay used: immunoSEQ multiplex PCR; TCRdb lists only in-frame clones, some missing. The data show 100,000 to 150,000 clones, 70% to 90% seen once. Germline values: CDR1 GTSNPN, CDR2 SVGIG (reference sequence). This CDR3 is 12 amino acids long. V was clipped by 0 bases and J by 7 bases, with 9 bases between them. V usage is TRBV30 and J usage is TRBJ1-1; D is undetermined. This receptor was obtained from a man aged 50 or older in good health. Material for sequencing was blood. The CDR3 protein is CAWSVLGYEAFF. The CDR3 coding sequence is TGTGCCTGGAGTGTACTGGGGTATGAAGCTTTCTTT.